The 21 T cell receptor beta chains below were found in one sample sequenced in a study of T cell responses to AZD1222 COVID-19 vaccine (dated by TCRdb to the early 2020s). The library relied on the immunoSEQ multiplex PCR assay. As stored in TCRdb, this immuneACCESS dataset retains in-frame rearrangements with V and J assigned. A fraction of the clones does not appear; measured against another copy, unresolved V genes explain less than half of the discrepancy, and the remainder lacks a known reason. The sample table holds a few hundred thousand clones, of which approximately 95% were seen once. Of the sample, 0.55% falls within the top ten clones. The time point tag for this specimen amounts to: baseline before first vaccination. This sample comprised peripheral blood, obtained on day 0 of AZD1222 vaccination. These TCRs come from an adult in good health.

CDR3 nucleotide sequence: TGTGCCAGCACGGGCGGGACTTCCGAGCAGTACTTC. It encodes CASTGGTSEQYF. This chain links TRBV11-1 with TRBJ2-7; possible D gene TRBD2, 6 bases. Germline V gene lookup returns CDR1 SGHAT and CDR2 FQDESV (reference sequence). CDR3 length: 12 residues. V lost 7 bases, J lost 6 bases, and 13 bases lay in between.

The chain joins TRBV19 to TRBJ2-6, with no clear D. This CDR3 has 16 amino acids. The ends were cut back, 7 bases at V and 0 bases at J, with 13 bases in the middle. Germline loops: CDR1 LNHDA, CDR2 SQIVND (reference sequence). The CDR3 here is CASTPIGFSGANVLTF. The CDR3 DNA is TGTGCCAGTACCCCGATCGGCTTCTCTGGGGCCAACGTCCTGACTTTC.

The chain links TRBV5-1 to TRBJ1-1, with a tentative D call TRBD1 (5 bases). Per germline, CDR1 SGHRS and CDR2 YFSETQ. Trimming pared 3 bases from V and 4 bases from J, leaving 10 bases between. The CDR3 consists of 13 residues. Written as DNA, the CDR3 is TGCGCCAGCAGCTCGACAGTCGGCACTGAAGCTTTCTTT. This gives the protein CASSSTVGTEAFF.

The CDR3 DNA reads TGCGCCAGCAGCTTGACGGGGGTAGCAGATACGCAGTATTTT. Encoded protein: CASSLTGVADTQYF. The chain joins TRBV5-1 to TRBJ2-3, with D tentatively TRBD2 (6 bases). The CDR3 is made up of 14 amino acids. CDR1 SGHRS and CDR2 YFSETQ come from the germline V gene. V lost 1 base and J lost 4, with 10 bases in between.

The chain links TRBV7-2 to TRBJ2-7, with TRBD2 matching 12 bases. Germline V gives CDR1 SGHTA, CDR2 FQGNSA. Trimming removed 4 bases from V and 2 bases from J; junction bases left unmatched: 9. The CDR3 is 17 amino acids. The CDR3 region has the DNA TGTGCCAGCAGCTGGAGACTAGCGGGAGCCCCCACCTACGAGCAGTACTTC. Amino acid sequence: CASSWRLAGAPTYEQYF.

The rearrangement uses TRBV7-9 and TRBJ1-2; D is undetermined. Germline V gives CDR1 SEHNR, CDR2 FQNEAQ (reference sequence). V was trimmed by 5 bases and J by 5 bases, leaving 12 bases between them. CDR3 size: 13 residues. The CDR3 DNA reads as TGTGCCAGCAGCCCGTGGGAGAAGTATGGCTACACCTTC. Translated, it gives CASSPWEKYGYTF.

CDR3 protein: CASLQRIAGGETQYF. For the CDR3, the DNA is TGTGCCAGCTTACAGAGAATAGCGGGAGGAGAGACCCAGTACTTC. The gene calls are TRBV6-5 and TRBJ2-5; 10 nucleotides agree with TRBD2. Germline CDR1 and CDR2: MNHEY and SVGAGI. The trim removed 8 bases at V and 4 bases at J, leaving 10 bases unmatched. This CDR3 region has 15 residues.

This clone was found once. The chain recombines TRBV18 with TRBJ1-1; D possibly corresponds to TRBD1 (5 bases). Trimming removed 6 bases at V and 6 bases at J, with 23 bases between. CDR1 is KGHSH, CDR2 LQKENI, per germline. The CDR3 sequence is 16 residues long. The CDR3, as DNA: TGTGCCAGCTCGGACCGGGGGGAGCCGGGTTTGGCTGAAGCTTTCTTT. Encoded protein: CASSDRGEPGLAEAFF.

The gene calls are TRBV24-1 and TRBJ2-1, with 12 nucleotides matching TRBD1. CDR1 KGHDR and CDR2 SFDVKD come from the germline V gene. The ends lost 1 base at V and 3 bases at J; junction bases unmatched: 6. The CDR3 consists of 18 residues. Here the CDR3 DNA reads TGTGCCACCAGTGATTTTCCGGGACAGGGGGCTAACTACAATGAGCAGTTCTTC. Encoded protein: CATSDFPGQGANYNEQFF.

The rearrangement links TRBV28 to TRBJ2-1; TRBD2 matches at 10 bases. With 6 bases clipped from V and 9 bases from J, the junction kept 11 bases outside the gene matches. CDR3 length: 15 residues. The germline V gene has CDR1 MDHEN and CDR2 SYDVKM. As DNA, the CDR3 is TGTGCCAGCAGCCCGCAACCGGGACTAGCGCTTGAGCAGTTCTTC. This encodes CASSPQPGLALEQFF.

In nucleotides, the CDR3 is TGTGCCAGCGCCGAGGCGGATTCGTATGGCTACACCTTC. Amino acids: CASAEADSYGYTF. The chain joins TRBV5-6 to TRBJ1-2; D gene unclear. The V end was cut by 7 bases, the J end by 5 bases, with 15 bases between. The CDR3 totals 13 residues. Germline CDR1 and CDR2: SGHDT and YYEEEE.

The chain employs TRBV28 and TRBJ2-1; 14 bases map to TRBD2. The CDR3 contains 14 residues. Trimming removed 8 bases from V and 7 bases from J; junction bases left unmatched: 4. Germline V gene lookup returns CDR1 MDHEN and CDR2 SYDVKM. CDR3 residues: CASARTSGRNEQFF. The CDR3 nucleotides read TGTGCCAGCGCTAGGACTAGCGGGAGGAATGAGCAGTTCTTC.

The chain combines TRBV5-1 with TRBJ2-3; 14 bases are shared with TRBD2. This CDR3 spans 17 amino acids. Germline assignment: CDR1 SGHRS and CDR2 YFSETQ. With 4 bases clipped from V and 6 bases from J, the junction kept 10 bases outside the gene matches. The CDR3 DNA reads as TGCGCCAGCAGCCCAACCGGGACTAGCGGGAGTGGGGATACGCAGTATTTT. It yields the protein CASSPTGTSGSGDTQYF.

The CDR3 here is CASSSRIGGELEKLFF. CDR3 in DNA: TGTGCCAGCAGCTCCCGGATCGGAGGGGAACTTGAAAAACTGTTTTTT. The chain links TRBV5-4 to TRBJ1-4; D is possibly TRBD1 (5 bases). This CDR3 region has 16 residues. Trimming cost V 3 bases and J 7 bases, with 19 bases left between them. CDR1 and CDR2 from the germline V gene are SGHNT and YYREEE (reference sequence).

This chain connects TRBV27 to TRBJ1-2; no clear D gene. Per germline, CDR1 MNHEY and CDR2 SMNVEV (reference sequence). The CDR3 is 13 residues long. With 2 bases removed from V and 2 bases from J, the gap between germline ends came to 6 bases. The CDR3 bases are TGTGCCAGCAGTTTAACCCGGAACTATGGCTACACCTTC. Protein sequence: CASSLTRNYGYTF.

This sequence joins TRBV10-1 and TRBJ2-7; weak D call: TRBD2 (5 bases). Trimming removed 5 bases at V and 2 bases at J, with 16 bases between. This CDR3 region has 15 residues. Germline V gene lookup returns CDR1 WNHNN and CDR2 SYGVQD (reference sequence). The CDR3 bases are TGCGCCAGCAGTCCCACAATCGGGGAAACCTACGAGCAGTACTTC. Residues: CASSPTIGETYEQYF.

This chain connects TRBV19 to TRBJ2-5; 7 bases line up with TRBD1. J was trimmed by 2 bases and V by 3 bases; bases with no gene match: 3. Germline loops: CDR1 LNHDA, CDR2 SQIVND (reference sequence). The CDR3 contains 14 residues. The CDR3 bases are TGTGCCAGTAGTATCGGGGACAGTCAAGAGACCCAGTACTTC. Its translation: CASSIGDSQETQYF.

CDR3 bases: TGCAGTGCTAGTGACGCAGGGGGCACCGGGGAGCTGTTTTTT. It translates to CSASDAGGTGELFF. The chain couples TRBV20-1 to TRBJ2-2, with 7 positions matching TRBD1. The CDR3 extends over 14 amino acids. J lost 4 bases, V lost 3 bases, and 5 bases had no gene match. Looked up from germline, CDR1 is DFQATT and CDR2 is SNEGSKA (reference sequence).

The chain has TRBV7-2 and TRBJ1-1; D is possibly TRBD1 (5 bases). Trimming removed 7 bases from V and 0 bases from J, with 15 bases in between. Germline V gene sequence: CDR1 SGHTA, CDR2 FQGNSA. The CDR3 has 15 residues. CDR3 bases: TGTGCCAGCACCCCCCCCGGGGACTTGAACACTGAAGCTTTCTTT. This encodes CASTPPGDLNTEAFF.

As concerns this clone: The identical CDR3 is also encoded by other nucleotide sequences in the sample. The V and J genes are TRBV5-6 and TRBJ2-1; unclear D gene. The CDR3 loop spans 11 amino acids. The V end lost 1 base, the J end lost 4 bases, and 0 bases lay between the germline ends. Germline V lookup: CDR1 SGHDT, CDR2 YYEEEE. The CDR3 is CASSLYNEQFF. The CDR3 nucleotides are TGTGCCAGCAGCTTGTACAATGAGCAGTTCTTC.

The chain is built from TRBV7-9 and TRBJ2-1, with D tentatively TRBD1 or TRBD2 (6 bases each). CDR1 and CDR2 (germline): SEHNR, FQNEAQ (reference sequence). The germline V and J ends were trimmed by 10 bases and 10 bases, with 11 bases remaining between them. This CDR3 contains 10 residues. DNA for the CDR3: TGTGCCACCCTGGGGGGCGAGCAGTTCTTC. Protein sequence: CATLGGEQFF.